Shown below are 6 T cell receptor beta chains from a single sample sequenced in a study of human T cells and chemical hapten exposure. TCRdb called the RACE reads again in MiXCR, with one record for every CDR3 protein. Here the sample spans about 350,000 distinct CDR3 sequences, about 6% being singletons. Time point here: patch test 2, 6 weeks after DPC sensitization. Noted treatment: therapeutic diphenylcyclopropenone sensitization with weekly scalp DPC. The source was whole blood, collected in connection with sensitization to the hapten diphenylcyclopropenone (DPC). The source is a woman aged 18-29 years with alopecia areata. Some clones in this sample may be carry-over from other donors' samples.

The table lists this clonotype with a few counts. The chain uses TRBV15 and TRBJ2-3, with 7 bases fitting TRBD1. The CDR3 consists of 14 residues. Germline-derived CDR1 and CDR2 are LNHNV and YYDKDF (reference sequence). With 5 bases clipped from V and 4 bases from J, the junction kept 6 bases outside the gene matches. As DNA, the CDR3 is TGTGCCACCAGCCCAGACAGGGCCCCAGATACGCAGTATTTT. Protein sequence: CATSPDRAPDTQYF.

The chain is built from TRBV2 and TRBJ1-5; D is uncertain. There are 13 residues in the CDR3. V dropped 4 bases and J dropped 7 bases, with 11 bases sitting between them. Per the germline V gene, CDR1 is SNHLY and CDR2 is FYNNEI. The CDR3 is CASSAGPGQPQHF. The CDR3 bases are TGTGCCAGCAGTGCAGGTCCGGGCCAGCCCCAGCATTTT.

This clonotype was seen at least ten times. The rearrangement uses TRBV11-2 and TRBJ1-5, with D tentatively TRBD1 (6 bases). CDR1 is SGHAT, CDR2 FQNNGV, per germline. The CDR3 runs to 15 residues. The germline V and J ends were trimmed by 1 base and 3 bases, with 10 bases remaining between them. CDR3 residues: CASSLGDTVNQPQHF. The DNA for the CDR3 is TGTGCCAGCAGCTTAGGGGACACTGTCAATCAGCCCCAGCATTTT.

This clonotype was observed a handful of times. The rearrangement joins TRBV3-1 to TRBJ2-3, with D hard to call. The length of the CDR3 is 13 residues. The germline V gene has CDR1 LGHDT and CDR2 YNNKEL (reference sequence). Trimming pared 6 bases from V and 1 base from J, leaving 8 bases between. CDR3 region: CASRIVGTDTQYF. The CDR3 DNA reads as TGTGCCAGCAGAATAGTGGGCACAGATACGCAGTATTTT.

The rearrangement uses TRBV12-3 or TRBV12-4 and TRBJ2-3; the match to TRBD1 covers 7 bases. Trimming removed 11 bases from V and 0 bases from J; junction bases left unmatched: 2. The CDR3 is made up of 12 amino acids. The CDR3, as DNA: TGTGCCGCGACAGGGAGCACAGATACGCAGTATTTT. Its protein product is CAATGSTDTQYF.

This clonotype was seen a handful of times. The chain employs TRBV20-1 and TRBJ1-3, with D possibly TRBD1 on 5 matching bases. Germline lookup yields CDR1 DFQATT and CDR2 SNEGSKA (reference sequence). V was trimmed by 3 bases and J by 0 bases, leaving 9 bases between them. The CDR3 runs to 14 residues. The DNA of the CDR3 is TGCAGTGCTAGCCGGGGGGGCTCTGGAAACACCATATATTTT. It encodes CSASRGGSGNTIYF.